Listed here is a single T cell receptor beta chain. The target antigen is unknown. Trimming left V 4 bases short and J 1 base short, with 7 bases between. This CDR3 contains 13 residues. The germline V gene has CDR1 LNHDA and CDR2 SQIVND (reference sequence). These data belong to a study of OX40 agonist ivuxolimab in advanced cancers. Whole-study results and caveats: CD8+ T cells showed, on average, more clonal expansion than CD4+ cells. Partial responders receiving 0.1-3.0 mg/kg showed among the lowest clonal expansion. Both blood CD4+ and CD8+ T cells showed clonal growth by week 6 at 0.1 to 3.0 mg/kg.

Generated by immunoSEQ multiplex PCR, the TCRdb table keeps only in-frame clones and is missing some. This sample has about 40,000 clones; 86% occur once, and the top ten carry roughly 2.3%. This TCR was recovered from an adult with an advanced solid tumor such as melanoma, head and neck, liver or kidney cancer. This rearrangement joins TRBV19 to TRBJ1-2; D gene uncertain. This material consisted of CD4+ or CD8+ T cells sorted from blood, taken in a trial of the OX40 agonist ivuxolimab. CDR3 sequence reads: CASSTDINYGYTF. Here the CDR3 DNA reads TGTGCCAGTAGTACCGACATTAACTATGGCTACACCTTC.